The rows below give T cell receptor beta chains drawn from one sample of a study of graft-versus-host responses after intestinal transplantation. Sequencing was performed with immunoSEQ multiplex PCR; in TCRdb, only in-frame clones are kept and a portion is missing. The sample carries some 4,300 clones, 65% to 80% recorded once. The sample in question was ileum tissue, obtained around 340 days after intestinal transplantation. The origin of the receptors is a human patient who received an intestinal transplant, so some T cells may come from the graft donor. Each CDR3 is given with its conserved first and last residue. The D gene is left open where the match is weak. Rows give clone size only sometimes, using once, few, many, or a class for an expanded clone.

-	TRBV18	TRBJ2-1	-	CASSPRLQSSYNEQFF	TGTGCCAGCTCACCGAGGCTGCAGAGCTCCTACAATGAGCAGTTCTTC
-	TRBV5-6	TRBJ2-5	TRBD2	CASSLALAGGSETQYF	TGTGCCAGCAGCCTCGCCCTAGCGGGAGGGAGCGAGACCCAGTACTTC
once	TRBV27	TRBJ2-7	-	CASSPLPGYEQYF	TGTGCCAGCAGTCCCCTCCCGGGCTACGAGCAGTACTTC
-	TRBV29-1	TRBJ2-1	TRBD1	CSVGGFGTGSINEQFF	TGCAGCGTGGGAGGGTTCGGGACAGGGTCTATCAATGAGCAGTTCTTC
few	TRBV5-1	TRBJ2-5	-	CASSRVGETQYF	TGCGCCAGCTCCAGGGTGGGGGAGACCCAGTACTTC
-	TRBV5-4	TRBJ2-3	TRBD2	CASSFGLAGGYTDTQYF	TGTGCCAGCAGCTTTGGACTAGCGGGGGGGTACACAGATACGCAGTATTTT
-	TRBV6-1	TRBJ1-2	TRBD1	CASTLTGNYGYTF	TGTGCCAGCACCCTGACAGGGAACTATGGCTACACCTTC
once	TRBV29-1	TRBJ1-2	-	CSVEPPQGGEAYGYTF	TGCAGCGTTGAACCCCCCCAGGGAGGGGAGGCCTATGGCTACACCTTC
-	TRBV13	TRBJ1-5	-	CASSLGREINQPQHF	TGTGCCAGCAGCTTAGGCCGAGAGATAAATCAGCCCCAGCATTTT
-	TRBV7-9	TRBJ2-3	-	CASSFLPRDTDTQYF	TGTGCCAGCAGCTTCCTCCCGCGGGATACAGATACGCAGTATTTT
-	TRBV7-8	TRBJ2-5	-	CASSLGGGLREETQYF	TGTGCCAGCAGCTTAGGAGGGGGTTTAAGAGAAGAGACCCAGTACTTC
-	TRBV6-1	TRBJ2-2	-	CASSEALTGTPTGELFF	TGTGCCAGCAGTGAAGCTCTAACCGGGACACCCACCGGGGAGCTGTTTTTT
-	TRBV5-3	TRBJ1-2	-	CARRVTMVRKTYGYTF	TGTGCCAGACGAGTGACAATGGTGAGAAAGACCTATGGCTACACCTTC
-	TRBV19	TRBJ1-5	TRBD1	CASRGTARDQPQHF	TGTGCCAGTAGAGGGACAGCTAGGGATCAGCCCCAGCATTTT
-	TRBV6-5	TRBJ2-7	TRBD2	CASRLTSGSSYEQYF	TGTGCCAGCAGACTAACTAGCGGTAGCTCCTACGAGCAGTACTTC
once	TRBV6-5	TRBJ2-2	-	CASSYSLQTSGELFF	TGTGCCAGCAGTTACTCTTTACAGACCTCCGGGGAGCTGTTTTTT
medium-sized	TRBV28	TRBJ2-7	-	CASSFSLRAYEQYF	TGTGCCAGCAGTTTCTCCCTGAGGGCCTACGAGCAGTACTTC
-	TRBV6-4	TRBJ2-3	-	CASSDAVDSTDTQYF	TGTGCCAGCAGTGACGCGGTTGATAGCACAGATACGCAGTATTTT
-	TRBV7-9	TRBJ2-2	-	CASSVWEPVGTGELFF	TGTGCCAGCAGCGTTTGGGAGCCGGTGGGCACCGGGGAGCTGTTTTTT
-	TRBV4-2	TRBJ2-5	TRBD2	CASSPLAGGPETQYF	TGTGCCAGCAGCCCCCTTGCGGGAGGGCCGGAGACCCAGTACTTC
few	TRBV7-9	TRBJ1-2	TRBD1	CASSLGTGDGYTF	TGTGCCAGCAGCTTAGGGACAGGGGATGGCTACACCTTC
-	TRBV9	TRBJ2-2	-	CASSVGTSNTGELFF	TGTGCCAGCAGCGTCGGGACATCGAACACCGGGGAGCTGTTTTTT
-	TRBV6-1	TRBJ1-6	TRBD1	CASSDRGGSPLHF	TGTGCCAGCAGCGACAGGGGGGGTTCACCCCTCCACTTT
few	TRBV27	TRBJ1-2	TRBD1	CASSFGGGSYGYTF	TGTGCCAGCAGTTTTGGAGGGGGCAGTTATGGCTACACCTTC
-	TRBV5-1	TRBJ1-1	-	CASSDGTTTTMNTEAFF	TGCGCCAGCAGCGACGGGACAACGACGACTATGAACACTGAAGCTTTCTTT
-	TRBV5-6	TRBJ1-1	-	CASSQDTVNTEAFF	TGTGCCAGCAGCCAGGACACGGTAAACACTGAAGCTTTCTTT
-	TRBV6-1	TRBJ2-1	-	CASTGGSNSYNEQFF	TGTGCCAGCACTGGCGGGTCGAACTCCTACAATGAGCAGTTCTTC
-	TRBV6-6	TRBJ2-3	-	CATTGTYSTDTQYF	TGTGCCACCACCGGGACTTACTCCACAGATACGCAGTATTTT
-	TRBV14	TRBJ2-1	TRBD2	CASSLTSSGGQDEQFF	TGTGCCAGCAGCCTAACCTCTAGCGGGGGTCAGGATGAGCAGTTCTTC
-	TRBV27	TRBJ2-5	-	CASSSIAVGETQYF	TGTGCCAGCAGTTCCATAGCGGTGGGGGAGACCCAGTACTTC
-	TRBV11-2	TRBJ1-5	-	CASSSGRASNQPQHF	TGTGCCAGCAGCTCTGGCAGGGCTAGCAATCAGCCCCAGCATTTT
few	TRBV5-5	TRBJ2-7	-	CASSFPLSPGEQYF	TGTGCCAGCAGCTTCCCCTTATCCCCAGGCGAGCAGTACTTC
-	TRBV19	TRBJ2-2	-	CASSVYRRTGELFF	TGTGCCAGTAGTGTGTATAGGCGGACCGGGGAGCTGTTTTTT
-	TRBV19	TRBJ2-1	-	CASSFGGDEQFF	TGTGCCAGTAGTTTCGGAGGCGATGAGCAGTTCTTC
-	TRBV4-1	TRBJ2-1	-	CASSQVGSSSSYNEQFF	TGCGCCAGCAGCCAAGTTGGTAGCTCTAGCTCCTACAATGAGCAGTTCTTC
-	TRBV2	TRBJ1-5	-	CASSDAGYSNQPQHF	TGTGCCAGCAGTGATGCCGGGTATAGCAATCAGCCCCAGCATTTT
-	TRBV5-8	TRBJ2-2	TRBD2	CASSLGLAGVGGELFF	TGTGCCAGCAGCTTGGGACTAGCGGGAGTCGGCGGGGAGCTGTTTTTT
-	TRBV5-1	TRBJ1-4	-	CASSLEGQGRKLFF	TGCGCCAGCAGCTTGGAGGGGCAGGGCCGAAAACTGTTTTTT
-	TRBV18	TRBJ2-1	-	CASSPSGRPYNEQFF	TGTGCCAGCTCACCATCAGGTAGGCCCTACAATGAGCAGTTCTTC